This T cell receptor beta chain was sequenced for a study of tumor-infiltrating lymphocytes in glioblastoma multiforme. General study findings and limits: RNA-based TCR sequencing may distort clone frequencies, since cells carry unequal TCR transcript numbers. T cells were not sorted into functional subsets.

Comment on this clonotype: No antigen is known for it. The final CDR3 position lacks the conserved phenylalanine or tryptophan, pointing to a likely read error.

The CDR3 sequence is 18 residues long. In germline, CDR1 is SGHAT, CDR2 FQNNGV. Three nested ARM-PCR rounds with V-beta and C-beta primers built TCRB libraries. TCRB cDNA was made from around 0.48 ug total RNA. TCRdb reanalysed the multiplex PCR reads using MiXCR and keeps one entry per CDR3 protein. This sample has almost 15,000 distinct CDR3 sequences, with approximately 71% found just once. The V gene is TRBV11-2, the J gene TRBJ2-1, with D perhaps matching TRBD2 (6 bases). What was sequenced was brain tumor tissue. This receptor was obtained from a male donor with glioblastoma. CDR3 amino acids: CASSLVSGGKGSYNEQFL. CDR3 sequence (DNA): TGTGCCAGCAGCTTAGTTTCTGGGGGGAAGGGTTCCTATAATGAGCAGTTCCTC.